The rows below give T cell receptor beta chains drawn from one sample of a study of technical replicates of blood from several donors. Only in-frame clones appear in the TCRdb table, and some are missing; sequencing was by immunoSEQ multiplex PCR. The data hold around 83,000 clones, with over 85% observed a single time. Sequenced material: T cells isolated from PBMCs. These receptors all stem from a human donor in good health. CDR3s include the opening cysteine and the closing phenylalanine or tryptophan. A D gene is named only where the DNA matches it firmly. A clone size is listed for some rows: how often the clone was seen (once, few, many), or a class if it is expanded.

D gene: -
J gene: TRBJ1-4
clone size: -
V gene: TRBV19
CDR3 protein: CASSIWGRGDEKLFF
CDR3 DNA: TGTGCCAGTAGTATATGGGGGCGCGGAGATGAAAAACTGTTTTTT

D gene: TRBD1
J gene: TRBJ1-2
clone size: -
V gene: TRBV6-5
CDR3 protein: CASSPTGHYGYTF
CDR3 DNA: TGTGCCAGCAGCCCGACAGGGCACTATGGCTACACCTTC

D gene: TRBD1
J gene: TRBJ2-3
clone size: -
V gene: TRBV2
CDR3 protein: CARRTGSTDTQYF
CDR3 DNA: TGTGCCAGGCGGACAGGGAGCACAGATACGCAGTATTTT

D gene: -
J gene: TRBJ2-3
clone size: -
V gene: TRBV5-1
CDR3 protein: CASDPRGRSTDTQYF
CDR3 DNA: TGCGCCAGTGATCCTAGGGGAAGGAGCACAGATACGCAGTATTTT

D gene: TRBD2
J gene: TRBJ2-2
clone size: -
V gene: TRBV5-4
CDR3 protein: CASSLRPSGGTGELFF
CDR3 DNA: TGTGCCAGCAGCTTGAGGCCTAGCGGGGGCACCGGGGAGCTGTTTTTT

D gene: TRBD1
J gene: TRBJ1-5
clone size: -
V gene: TRBV18
CDR3 protein: CASSPDRLDQPQHF
CDR3 DNA: TGTGCCAGCTCACCGGACAGGTTGGATCAGCCCCAGCATTTT

D gene: TRBD2
J gene: TRBJ2-1
clone size: -
V gene: TRBV5-1
CDR3 protein: CASSSGTTRYNEQFF
CDR3 DNA: TGCGCCAGCAGTTCAGGGACTACAAGATACAATGAGCAGTTCTTC

D gene: -
J gene: TRBJ2-1
clone size: -
V gene: TRBV13
CDR3 protein: CASSLGGPDRYNEQFF
CDR3 DNA: TGTGCCAGCAGCTTAGGGGGCCCAGACAGATACAATGAGCAGTTCTTC

D gene: -
J gene: TRBJ2-1
clone size: -
V gene: TRBV7-9
CDR3 protein: CASSLVGGSSYNEQFF
CDR3 DNA: TGTGCCAGCAGCTTAGTTGGGGGGAGCTCCTACAATGAGCAGTTCTTC

D gene: TRBD2
J gene: TRBJ2-2
clone size: -
V gene: TRBV9
CDR3 protein: CASSKSGEAAGELFF
CDR3 DNA: TGTGCCAGCAGCAAGAGCGGGGAGGCGGCCGGGGAGCTGTTTTTT

D gene: -
J gene: TRBJ1-1
clone size: few
V gene: TRBV14
CDR3 protein: CASSHDRRVTEAFF
CDR3 DNA: TGTGCCAGCAGCCACGATCGCCGGGTCACTGAAGCTTTCTTT

D gene: TRBD2
J gene: TRBJ2-5
clone size: -
V gene: TRBV25-1
CDR3 protein: CASSAGTSGEETQYF
CDR3 DNA: TGTGCCAGCAGTGCCGGGACTAGCGGCGAAGAGACCCAGTACTTC

D gene: -
J gene: TRBJ1-2
clone size: -
V gene: TRBV5-1
CDR3 protein: CASSFDRTNYGYTF
CDR3 DNA: TGCGCCAGCAGCTTTGACAGGACTAACTATGGCTACACCTTC

D gene: -
J gene: TRBJ1-5
clone size: -
V gene: TRBV5-8
CDR3 protein: CASSREGEGYQPQHF
CDR3 DNA: TGTGCCAGCAGCCGTGAGGGGGAGGGCTATCAGCCCCAGCATTTT

D gene: TRBD1
J gene: TRBJ1-6
clone size: -
V gene: TRBV11-2
CDR3 protein: CASSFRDREPLHF
CDR3 DNA: TGTGCCAGCAGCTTCCGGGACAGGGAACCCCTCCACTTT

D gene: -
J gene: TRBJ1-1
clone size: -
V gene: TRBV29-1
CDR3 protein: CSVDRSNTEAFF
CDR3 DNA: TGCAGCGTTGACAGATCGAACACTGAAGCTTTCTTT

D gene: -
J gene: TRBJ2-2
clone size: -
V gene: TRBV5-6
CDR3 protein: CASSPVGVTGELFF
CDR3 DNA: TGTGCCAGCAGCCCGGTTGGAGTCACCGGGGAGCTGTTTTTT

D gene: -
J gene: TRBJ2-5
clone size: -
V gene: TRBV5-6
CDR3 protein: CASSFGQSQETQYF
CDR3 DNA: TGTGCCAGCAGCTTTGGACAGAGCCAAGAGACCCAGTACTTC

D gene: -
J gene: TRBJ1-4
clone size: -
V gene: TRBV27
CDR3 protein: CASSSRLPESTNEKLFF
CDR3 DNA: TGTGCCAGCAGTTCTCGCCTTCCGGAGAGCACGAATGAAAAACTGTTTTTT

D gene: TRBD1
J gene: TRBJ1-2
clone size: -
V gene: TRBV27
CDR3 protein: CASSPDVQGAGYGYTF
CDR3 DNA: TGTGCCAGCAGTCCCGATGTTCAGGGGGCTGGCTATGGCTACACCTTC

D gene: TRBD1
J gene: TRBJ1-2
clone size: -
V gene: TRBV5-8
CDR3 protein: CASSFSGQGNGYTF
CDR3 DNA: TGTGCCAGCAGCTTCTCCGGACAGGGGAATGGCTACACCTTC

D gene: TRBD1
J gene: TRBJ2-3
clone size: -
V gene: TRBV5-4
CDR3 protein: CASSPPPGQGGSTDTQYF
CDR3 DNA: TGTGCCAGCAGCCCGCCCCCGGGACAGGGGGGAAGCACAGATACGCAGTATTTT

D gene: TRBD2
J gene: TRBJ2-3
clone size: -
V gene: TRBV28
CDR3 protein: CAERGGPMDTQYF
CDR3 DNA: TGTGCCGAGAGGGGAGGGCCTATGGATACGCAGTATTTT

D gene: TRBD1
J gene: TRBJ1-6
clone size: -
V gene: TRBV6-1
CDR3 protein: CASLSDRVYNSPLHF
CDR3 DNA: TGTGCCAGCCTTTCGGACAGGGTCTATAATTCACCCCTCCACTTT

D gene: TRBD1
J gene: TRBJ2-1
clone size: -
V gene: TRBV5-1
CDR3 protein: CASRTGQGARNEQFF
CDR3 DNA: TGCGCCAGCAGGACAGGACAGGGGGCTAGGAATGAGCAGTTCTTC

D gene: -
J gene: TRBJ1-2
clone size: -
V gene: TRBV19
CDR3 protein: CASSIGAPVANGYTF
CDR3 DNA: TGTGCCAGTAGTATAGGGGCACCCGTGGCTAATGGCTACACCTTC